The clone carrying this T cell receptor (beta chain) was seen ten or more times. The time point denotes: sample taken at primary tumor resection. Whole RNA was taken from tumor, nontumor lung or frozen PBMC; it was then sequenced unsorted. This entry belongs to a study of spatial heterogeneity in lung cancer. Study-wide background: Detection of beta-chain sequences consistently exceeded that of alpha-chain sequences.

A unique molecular identifier was attached to every TCR cDNA molecule. TCRdb recomputed calls from the 5' RACE reads with MiXCR, one row per CDR3 protein. The sample records about 39,000 distinct CDR3 sequences, 3.1% being singletons. The CDR3 extends over 15 amino acids. V was pared by 1 base and J by 4 bases, with 8 bases between. Germline CDR1 and CDR2: SEHNR and FQNEAQ (reference sequence). The gene calls are TRBV7-9 and TRBJ1-6; D is ambiguous. The sequence came from a male donor with early-stage non-small cell lung cancer. The sequences come from normal lung tissue next to the tumor, collected at surgery. This chain's CDR3 is CASSLETTYNSPLHF. In DNA, the CDR3 is TGTGCCAGCAGCTTAGAAACGACGTATAATTCACCCCTCCACTTT.